Listed below are T cell receptor beta chains from one sample, sequenced in a study of blood T cells in healthy people across ages. Each CDR3 protein gets one entry after TCRdb re-called the 5' RACE reads with MiXCR. The sample lists over a million distinct CDR3 sequences, about 42% occurring once. The sequenced sample was blood. Receptors originate from a woman aged 18-35 years in good health. Both conserved end residues are part of each CDR3. D genes are given only for firm matches. Clone size is stated in some rows and not others, as once, few, many or a class when expanded.

V	size	D	J	CDR3	DNA
TRBV7-3	-	-	TRBJ2-5	CASSLNRENQQYF	TGTGCCAGCAGCTTAAACAGGGAAAACCAGCAGTACTTC
TRBV7-2	few	-	TRBJ1-5	CASSQFRQDNQPQHF	TGTGCCAGCAGCCAATTCCGACAGGATAATCAGCCCCAGCATTTT
TRBV4-3	few	-	TRBJ2-1	CASSRGSGNNEQFF	TGCGCCAGCAGCCGCGGCTCGGGAAACAATGAGCAGTTCTTC
TRBV9	-	-	TRBJ2-1	CASSVSSGQEETQFF	TGTGCCAGCAGCGTATCATCAGGTCAAGAAGAGACCCAGTTCTTC
TRBV7-2	few	TRBD2	TRBJ2-1	CASSLDGLGINEQFF	TGTGCCAGCAGCTTAGACGGACTAGGGATAAATGAGCAGTTCTTC
TRBV4-1	once	-	TRBJ1-2	CASSRFPSNSNYGYTF	TGCGCCAGCAGCCGATTCCCAAGCAATTCTAACTATGGCTACACCTTC
TRBV25-1	-	TRBD1	TRBJ2-7	CASRRQGPYEQYF	TGTGCCAGCCGAAGACAGGGCCCCTACGAGCAGTACTTC
TRBV11-2	-	TRBD1	TRBJ2-7	CASSLDRKGARETQYF	TGTGCCAGCAGCTTAGATAGGAAGGGGGCGAGAGAGACCCAGTACTTT
TRBV28	few	-	TRBJ2-5	CASSPPDSSYNEQYF	TGTGCCAGCAGTCCCCCGGACAGCTCCTACAATGAGCAGTACTTC
TRBV12-3/TRBV12-4	few	-	TRBJ2-3	CASRSPGAGYTDTQYF	TGTGCCAGCAGAAGCCCTGGGGCGGGTTACACAGATACGCAGTATTTT
TRBV7-2	-	TRBD1	TRBJ2-7	CASSFFRGSSYNEQYF	TGTGCCAGCAGCTTTTTCAGGGGGAGCTCCTACAATGAGCAGTACTTC
TRBV20-1	few	-	TRBJ1-2	CSARTGLGGYTF	TGCAGTGCTAGAACAGGGTTAGGGGGCTACACCTTC
TRBV27	-	-	TRBJ2-3	CATKWSATSRATDTQYF	TGTGCCACCAAGTGGTCGGCGACTAGTAGGGCTACAGATACGCAGTATTTT
TRBV5-1	-	TRBD1	TRBJ2-2	CASSPDRGHTGELFF	TGCGCCAGCAGCCCGGACAGGGGGCATACCGGGGAGCTGTTTTTT